These T cell receptor beta chains were read from a single sample in a study of CD8 T cells in ankylosing spondylitis. TCRdb analysed the 5' RACE reads with MiXCR anew, one entry per CDR3 protein. The sample carries roughly 170,000 distinct CDR3 sequences, 9.8% recorded once. Sequenced sample: blood, either unsorted or a sorted T cell fraction (not recorded which). The receptors originated from a female donor with ankylosing spondylitis or in good health (not recorded which). Both conserved end residues are part of each CDR3. The order of the fields is D gene, V gene, clone size, CDR3 length, J gene, CDR3 DNA, CDR3 protein. The D gene is left open where the match is weak. Expanded clones get a size class; other rows say once, few or many, or leave the size out.

NA,TRBV9,many,14,TRBJ1-2,TGTGCCAGCAGCGTAGAGGGGACACCATATGGCTACACCTTC,CASSVEGTPYGYTF
NA,TRBV2,few,13,TRBJ2-7,TGTGCCAGCAGTGATAGGCGGAACCACGAGCAGTACTTC,CASSDRRNHEQYF
NA,TRBV10-3,few,13,TRBJ2-3,TGTGCCACCGGGGACCCAAGTAAAGATACGCAGTATTTT,CATGDPSKDTQYF
NA,TRBV20-1,many,17,TRBJ2-7,TGCAGTGCCAAGATGCCCTCCCCGAGTGGAGTTGTCTACGAGCAGTACTTC,CSAKMPSPSGVVYEQYF
TRBD2,TRBV10-2,few,14,TRBJ2-1,TGCGCCAGTACCCTGGGAGCGGGAGGAAATGAGCAGTTCTTC,CASTLGAGGNEQFF
NA,TRBV30,few,12,TRBJ1-1,TGTGCCTGGAGTCTTGGACGGGTTGAAGCTTTCTTT,CAWSLGRVEAFF
NA,TRBV25-1,NA,13,TRBJ2-1,TGTGCCAGCAGTGGCCCCGGCTCGGGTGAGCAGTTCTTC,CASSGPGSGEQFF
NA,TRBV24-1,NA,12,TRBJ1-2,TGTGCCACCAGTGATTTATGGCGGAGCTACACCTTC,CATSDLWRSYTF
NA,TRBV4-3,few,16,TRBJ2-1,TGCGCCAGCAGCCCCGCGGTTCAGAGCAGGTACAATGAGCAGTTCTTC,CASSPAVQSRYNEQFF
TRBD1,TRBV7-3,NA,15,TRBJ2-1,TGTGCCAGCAGTTTAACAGGGGTGGGATCCAATGAGCAGTTCTTC,CASSLTGVGSNEQFF
NA,TRBV27,NA,12,TRBJ2-7,TGTGCCAGCGTTGGACCCTACTACGAGCAGTACTTC,CASVGPYYEQYF
NA,TRBV12-5,many,18,TRBJ1-1,TGTGCTAGTGGTTTGGTAGTCCGACATCCAGCCATGAACACTGAAGCTTTCTTT,CASGLVVRHPAMNTEAFF
NA,TRBV7-3,few,15,TRBJ2-3,TGTGCCAGCAGCTCAACAGGCTCAACTACAGATACGCAGTATTTT,CASSSTGSTTDTQYF
NA,TRBV3-1,few,12,TRBJ2-3,TGTGCCAGCAGCCAAGATTTGAGGGTGCAGTATTTT,CASSQDLRVQYF
NA,TRBV20-1,few,11,TRBJ2-1,TGCAGTGCTAGACCCCCCCAGGAGCAGTTCTTC,CSARPPQEQFF
NA,TRBV7-2,few,17,TRBJ1-5,TGTGCCAGCAGCTTAAACAGGGTGGTATCTAGCAATCAGCCCCAGCATTTT,CASSLNRVVSSNQPQHF
TRBD2,TRBV6-2/TRBV6-3,NA,14,TRBJ2-2,TGTGCCAGCAAGGAGCGGGGCGGCACCGGGGAGCTGTTTTTT,CASKERGGTGELFF
NA,TRBV4-2,NA,17,TRBJ2-7,TGTGCCAGCAGCCGCTATCCCGTTTGCCGGTCGGTCTACGAGCAGTACTTC,CASSRYPVCRSVYEQYF
NA,TRBV7-6,few,12,TRBJ2-5,TGTGCCAGCAGCCCTTCCGGGGGGACCCAGTACTTC,CASSPSGGTQYF
NA,TRBV30,few,12,TRBJ1-1,TGTGCCTGGGAAGCCATGAACACTGAAGCTTTCTTT,CAWEAMNTEAFF
TRBD2,TRBV3-1,NA,16,TRBJ2-1,TGTGCCAGCAGCCACATAGGACTAGCGGACTACAATGAGCAGTTCTTC,CASSHIGLADYNEQFF
TRBD1,TRBV13,few,15,TRBJ1-4,TGTGCCAGCAGCGACGGACAGGGTTTGGGAGAAAAACTGTTTTTT,CASSDGQGLGEKLFF
TRBD2,TRBV7-6,few,15,TRBJ2-7,TGTGCCAGCAGCTTAGATGGCGGGAGCTCCTACGAGCAGTACTTC,CASSLDGGSSYEQYF
NA,TRBV5-6,NA,15,TRBJ2-1,TGTGCCAGCAGCTTGGGTAGCGGCTTAGCGTTGGGGCAGTTCTTC,CASSLGSGLALGQFF
NA,TRBV6-6,few,13,TRBJ2-7,TGTGCCAGCAGCTCTTTAGGGGCTGACGAGCAGTACTTC,CASSSLGADEQYF
NA,TRBV24-1,many,15,TRBJ2-1,TGTGCCACCAGTGTAGCAGGGTCTCGAGAGGGTGAGCAGTTCTTC,CATSVAGSREGEQFF
TRBD2,TRBV7-3,NA,15,TRBJ2-3,TGTGCCAGCAGCTTAACGGGCGGGGGGCAAGATACGCAGTATTTT,CASSLTGGGQDTQYF
NA,TRBV21-1,many,15,TRBJ2-7,TGTGCCAGCAGCTCGACCACAGAATCGGGGCCCGAGCAGTACTTC,CASSSTTESGPEQYF
NA,TRBV5-6,NA,13,TRBJ2-5,TGTGCCAGCAGCTTGGCCGCTAGGAAGACCCAGTACTTC,CASSLAARKTQYF
TRBD2,TRBV6-2/TRBV6-3,few,16,TRBJ2-1,TGTGCCAGCAGTTCCTGGACTAGCGGGAGGGTTAATGAGCAGTTCTTC,CASSSWTSGRVNEQFF
TRBD2,TRBV6-6,NA,13,TRBJ2-7,TGTGCCAGCAGCCAATCGGGAGGACGAGAGCAGTACTTC,CASSQSGGREQYF
TRBD1,TRBV5-1,few,13,TRBJ2-7,TGCGCCAGCAGGGGGACAGGGAAGGTCGAGCAGTACTTC,CASRGTGKVEQYF
NA,TRBV7-2,many,15,TRBJ2-5,TGTGCCAGCAGCCTATTAATGAGGGTGGAAGAGACCCAGTACTTC,CASSLLMRVEETQYF
TRBD2,TRBV4-2,NA,22,TRBJ2-5,TGTGCCAGCAGCCCTACAGGGGGCGGTACGCTGACTAGCGGGAGGGCCAGGGAGACCCAGTACTTC,CASSPTGGGTLTSGRARETQYF
TRBD2,TRBV3-1,few,15,TRBJ2-1,TGTGCCAGTAGCCAACTAGCGGGAGGTAGCGGTGAGCAGTTCTTC,CASSQLAGGSGEQFF
NA,TRBV6-1,NA,15,TRBJ2-5,TGTGCCAGCAGTGAAGTTAAGCGGAGGGGGGAGACCCAGTACTTC,CASSEVKRRGETQYF
TRBD1,TRBV24-1,few,15,TRBJ2-2,TGTGCCACCAGCAAGACAGGGGCGAACACCGGGGAGCTGTTTTTT,CATSKTGANTGELFF
NA,TRBV2,few,11,TRBJ2-7,TGTGCCAGCCTGGACATCTACGAGCAGTACTTC,CASLDIYEQYF
TRBD2,TRBV12-5,few,20,TRBJ2-2,TGTGCTAGTGGTTTCACCGTGGCAGCGGGAGGATCCCCGAACACCGGGGAGCTGTTTTTT,CASGFTVAAGGSPNTGELFF
NA,TRBV7-9,many,13,TRBJ2-7,TGTGCCAGCAGCCCCGATAGCTCCTACGAGCAGTACTTC,CASSPDSSYEQYF
NA,TRBV19,few,15,TRBJ1-1,TGTGCCAGTAGTATCGGTGCACGAGGGAACACTGAAGCTTTCTTT,CASSIGARGNTEAFF
NA,TRBV5-5,NA,14,TRBJ2-7,TGTGCCAGCACAAGCCACGGGGCCCTCTACGAGCAGTACTTC,CASTSHGALYEQYF
NA,TRBV12-3/TRBV12-4,many,11,TRBJ2-1,TGTGCCAGCCGCGACAGCAATGAGCAGTTCTTC,CASRDSNEQFF
NA,TRBV5-1,NA,14,TRBJ2-7,TGCGCCAGCAGCTTGGGGAGTGACTCCTACGAGCAGTACTTC,CASSLGSDSYEQYF
NA,TRBV7-6,few,13,TRBJ2-7,TGTGCCAGCAGCTTAGGGGACGTCTACGAGCAGTACTTC,CASSLGDVYEQYF
NA,TRBV19,few,13,TRBJ2-7,TGTGCCAGTAGTTCCGGGACTCTTTACGAGCAGTACTTC,CASSSGTLYEQYF
TRBD2,TRBV3-1,NA,16,TRBJ2-3,TGTGCCAGCAGCCAAGAAAATAGCGGGAGGGCAGATACGCAGTATTTT,CASSQENSGRADTQYF
NA,TRBV3-1,few,20,TRBJ1-2,TGTGCCAGCAGCCAAGAGTCCTTACGGGACATCCCACTCACTAACTATGGCTACACCTTC,CASSQESLRDIPLTNYGYTF
TRBD2,TRBV6-1,once,15,TRBJ2-1,TGTGCCAGCAGTCCTACTAGCGGGAGGGAGTATGAGCAGTTCTTC,CASSPTSGREYEQFF
NA,TRBV5-4,NA,14,TRBJ1-2,TGTGCCAGCAGCGCCAAGGAAGCTAACTATGGCTACACCTTC,CASSAKEANYGYTF
NA,TRBV12-5,few,12,TRBJ2-1,TGTGCTAGTGGACCACCCGGGAATGAGCAGTTCTTC,CASGPPGNEQFF
NA,TRBV27,few,14,TRBJ2-7,TGTGCCAGCAGTTTAATTGACGGGTCCTACGAGCAGTACTTC,CASSLIDGSYEQYF
TRBD1,TRBV10-3,many,16,TRBJ2-2,TGTGCCATCAGTGAGGCGGGACAGGGTGGCACCGGGGAGCTGTTTTTT,CAISEAGQGGTGELFF
NA,TRBV7-9,many,16,TRBJ1-3,TGTGCCAGCAGCCCGGGGAGGACTTACTCTGGAAACACCATATATTTT,CASSPGRTYSGNTIYF
TRBD1,TRBV27,few,15,TRBJ1-5,TGTGCCAGCAGCTCGGACAGGGGACAGGATCAGCCCCAGCATTTT,CASSSDRGQDQPQHF
NA,TRBV7-3,NA,13,TRBJ2-7,TGTGCCAGCAGATTGAATTGGGGGACTCTGCAGTACTTC,CASRLNWGTLQYF
NA,TRBV27,few,16,TRBJ2-4,TGTGCCAGCAGTCTCTCCGTAGGCCTAGCCAAAAACATTCAGTACTTC,CASSLSVGLAKNIQYF
TRBD2,TRBV11-2,NA,16,TRBJ2-1,TGTGCCAGCAGCCGGTGGAGGAGCGGGAGTAGTGATGAGCAGTTCTTC,CASSRWRSGSSDEQFF
TRBD1,TRBV28,NA,14,TRBJ1-5,TGTGCCAGCAGTTTAGGGACAGGGAATCAGCCCCAGCATTTT,CASSLGTGNQPQHF